This TCR beta chain was recovered during a study of identical twins. CDR3 length equals 15 residues. Germline CDR1 SGHTA, CDR2 FQGNSA. V was clipped by 5 bases and J by 5 bases, with 17 bases between them. Healthy Caucasians made up all donors. Study-level points and caveats: Invariant T cells like MAIT and iNKT could partly confound the zero-insertion analyses. Out-of-frame alpha sequences shared by twins were enriched for low generation probability. In drawing conclusions, the study used cross-sectional statistical analysis and did not follow the same donors.

MiXCR, run by TCRdb on the 5' RACE reads, gives a single entry per CDR3 protein. The data contain roughly 1.6 million distinct CDR3 sequences, less than 40% of them singletons. Note on this clonotype: Its antigen is unidentified.

The chain has TRBV7-2 and TRBJ2-3; tentative D call: TRBD1 (6 bases). This receptor was taken from a newborn girl in good health. The specimen was cord blood. DNA of the CDR3: TGTGCCAGCAGCCCCAGGGGCCGGGTTGGAGATACGCAGTATTTT. Translated, it gives CASSPRGRVGDTQYF.